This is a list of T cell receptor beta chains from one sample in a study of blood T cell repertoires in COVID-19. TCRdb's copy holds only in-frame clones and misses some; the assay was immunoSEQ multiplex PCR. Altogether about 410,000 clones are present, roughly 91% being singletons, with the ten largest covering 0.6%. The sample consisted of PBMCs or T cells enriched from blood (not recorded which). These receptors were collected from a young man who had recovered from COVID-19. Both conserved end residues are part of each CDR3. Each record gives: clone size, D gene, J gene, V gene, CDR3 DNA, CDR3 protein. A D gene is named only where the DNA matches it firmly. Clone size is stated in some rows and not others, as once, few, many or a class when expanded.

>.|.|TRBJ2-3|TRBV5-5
TGTGCCAGCAGCTCGACTTACACAGATACGCAGTATTTT
CASSSTYTDTQYF
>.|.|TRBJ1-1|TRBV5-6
TGTGCCAGCAGCTTGATACAGGGCTATGAAGCTTTCTTT
CASSLIQGYEAFF
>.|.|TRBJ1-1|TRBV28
TGTGCCAGCACGGTCGGGTTCTTACGGACTGAAGCTTTCTTT
CASTVGFLRTEAFF
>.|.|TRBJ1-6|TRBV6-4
TGTGCCAGCAGTGACATACAGGATTCACCCCTCCACTTT
CASSDIQDSPLHF
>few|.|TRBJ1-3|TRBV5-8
TGTGCCAGCAGCTTCGGGGGATCCTCTGGAAACACCATATATTTT
CASSFGGSSGNTIYF
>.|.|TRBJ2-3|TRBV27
TGTGCCAGCGTAATCTCTCCGGGGTACCATTGCACAGATACGCAGTATTTT
CASVISPGYHCTDTQYF
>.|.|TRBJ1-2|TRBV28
TGTGCCAGCAGCGACAGTCCGACGAGCTACACCTTC
CASSDSPTSYTF
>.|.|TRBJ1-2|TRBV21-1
TGTGCCAGCGGATACAGGGCCTTTAACTATGGCTACACCTTC
CASGYRAFNYGYTF
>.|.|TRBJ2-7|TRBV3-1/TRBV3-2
TGTGCCAGCAGCCAAGATCGGGCCTACGAGCAGTACTTC
CASSQDRAYEQYF
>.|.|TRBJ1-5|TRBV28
TGTGCCAGCAGTTTGGTTATGTTTGCCAGGGGAGTACATCAGCCCCAGCATTTT
CASSLVMFARGVHQPQHF
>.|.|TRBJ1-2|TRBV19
TGTGCCAGTAGTATGCGGGGGGATAACTATGGCTACACCTTC
CASSMRGDNYGYTF
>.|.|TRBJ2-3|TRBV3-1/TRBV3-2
TGTGCCAGCAGCGCCCTTAGCGGATCCACAGATACGCAGTATTTT
CASSALSGSTDTQYF
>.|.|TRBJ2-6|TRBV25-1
TGTGCCAGCAGTTACTCTGGGGCCAACGTCCTGACTTTC
CASSYSGANVLTF
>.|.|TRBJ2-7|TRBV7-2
TGTGCCAGCAGCTTATGGAGGGGTCACGAGCAGTACTTC
CASSLWRGHEQYF
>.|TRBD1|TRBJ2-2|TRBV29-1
TGCAGCGTTGCGGGACAGGGGGAGGTCGGGGAGCTGTTTTTT
CSVAGQGEVGELFF
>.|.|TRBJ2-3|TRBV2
TGTGCCAGTTCAGAACGGGGCACAGATACGCAGTATTTT
CASSERGTDTQYF
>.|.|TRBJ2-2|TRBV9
TGTGCCAGCAGCGTTTCTCGGACAGACGATTCCACCGGGGAGCTGTTTTTT
CASSVSRTDDSTGELFF
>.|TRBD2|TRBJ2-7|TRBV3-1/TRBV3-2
TGTGCCAGCAGCCTTGGGACTAGCGGGAGCTCCTACGAGCAGTACTTC
CASSLGTSGSSYEQYF
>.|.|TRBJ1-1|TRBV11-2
TGTGCCAGCAGCTTAGTCTCCAGTAAAGCTTTCTTT
CASSLVSSKAFF
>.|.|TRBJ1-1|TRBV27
TGTGCCAGCAGTCGACGAATACAGGGATTGAACACTGAAGCTTTCTTT
CASSRRIQGLNTEAFF
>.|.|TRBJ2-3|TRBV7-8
TGTGCCAGCAGCTTTCGTAGCGGTTCTAGCACAGATACGCAGTATTTT
CASSFRSGSSTDTQYF
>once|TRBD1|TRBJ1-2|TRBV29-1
TGCAGCGCCGGACAGGTGGGCTTGGGCTACACCTTC
CSAGQVGLGYTF
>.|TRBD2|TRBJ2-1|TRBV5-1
TGCGCCAGCAGCCCCAGCGGGAGAGGGGCCTCCTACAATGAGCAGTTCTTC
CASSPSGRGASYNEQFF
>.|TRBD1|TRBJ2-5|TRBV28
TGTGCCAGCAGTACCCGACAGGGCCTTGAGGAGACCCAGTACTTC
CASSTRQGLEETQYF
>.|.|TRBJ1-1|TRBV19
TGTGCCAGTAGTATAGAACGGGGTTTTTCCACTGAAGCTTTCTTT
CASSIERGFSTEAFF
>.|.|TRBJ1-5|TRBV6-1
TGTGCCAGCAGTGACCACGGAGGGGTCAATCAGCCCCAGCATTTT
CASSDHGGVNQPQHF
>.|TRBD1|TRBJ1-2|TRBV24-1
TGTGCCACCAGTGACCCCAGGGACAGGGTGGGCTATGGCTACACCTTC
CATSDPRDRVGYGYTF
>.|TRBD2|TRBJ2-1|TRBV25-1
TGTGCCAGCAGTGGCCTAGCGGGAGGGCGCAATGAGCAGTTCTTC
CASSGLAGGRNEQFF
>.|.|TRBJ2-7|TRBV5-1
TGCGCCAGCAGGCCTCGGGAGTCTAGTCGTTCCTACGAGCAGTACTTC
CASRPRESSRSYEQYF
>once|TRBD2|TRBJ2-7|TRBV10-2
TGCGCCAGCAGTACGCGGACTAGCGGGACGGGGGAGCAGTACTTC
CASSTRTSGTGEQYF
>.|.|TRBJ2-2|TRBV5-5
TGTGCCAGCAGCCCACTTACTATCACCGGGGAGCTGTTTTTT
CASSPLTITGELFF
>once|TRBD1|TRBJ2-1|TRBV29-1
TGCAGCTCCCGGTCCGGGACAGGGTCGAATGAGCAGTTCTTC
CSSRSGTGSNEQFF
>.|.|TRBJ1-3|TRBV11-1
TGTGCCAGCAGAGCCAACTCTGGAAACACCATATATTTT
CASRANSGNTIYF
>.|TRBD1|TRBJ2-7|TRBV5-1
TGCGCCAGCAGCTTGGGGACAGGGCACTACGAGCAGTACTTC
CASSLGTGHYEQYF
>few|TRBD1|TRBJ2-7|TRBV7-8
TGTGCCAGCGCCCCGGGACAGGAGACCTACGAGCAGTACTTC
CASAPGQETYEQYF
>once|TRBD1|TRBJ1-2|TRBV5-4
TGTGCCAGCAGCGGCCGGGACAGGGGAGAGGGCTACACCTTC
CASSGRDRGEGYTF
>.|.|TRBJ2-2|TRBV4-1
TGCGCCAGCAGCCGTTACATGTTACCGGGAGTCACCGGGGAGCTGTTTTTT
CASSRYMLPGVTGELFF
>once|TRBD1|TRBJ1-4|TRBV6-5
TGTGCCAGCTCTCAGAGGACAGGGGATCACGAAAAACTGTTTTTT
CASSQRTGDHEKLFF
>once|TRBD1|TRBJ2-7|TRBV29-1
TGCAGCGTTGAAGATCTGGGACAGGGAATCCAATACGAGCAGTACTTC
CSVEDLGQGIQYEQYF
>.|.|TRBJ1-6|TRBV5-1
TGCGCCAGCAGCCCCGGTGGAGGTAGCTCACCCCTCCACTTT
CASSPGGGSSPLHF
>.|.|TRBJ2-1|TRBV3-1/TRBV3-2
TGTGCCAGCAGCCAAGACCAGGTTGAGCAGTTCTTC
CASSQDQVEQFF
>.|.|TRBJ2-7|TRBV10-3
TGTGCCATCTCCTGGACAGCCTCCTCCTACGAGCAGTACTTC
CAISWTASSYEQYF
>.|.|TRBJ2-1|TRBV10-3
TGTGCCATCAGTGAGTCCGAGTCTAGATTCTCCTACAATGAGCAGTTCTTC
CAISESESRFSYNEQFF
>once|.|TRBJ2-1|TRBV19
TGTGCCAGTAGTAAGGGAGAGATAGGCAATGAGCAGTTCTTC
CASSKGEIGNEQFF
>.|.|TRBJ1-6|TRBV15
TGTGCCACCAGCAGGCCAAACCCCAGGGGAAGGGGATCACCCCTCCACTTT
CATSRPNPRGRGSPLHF